The 15 T cell receptor beta chains given below trace back to one sample, sequenced in a study of tumor and adjacent non-tumor tissue in lung cancer listed by TCRdb under 2018. Bulk unsorted tissue served as the source for RNA extraction, and RNA quality was assessed using a NanoDrop ND-1000 and an Agilent 2100. Libraries were made using multiplex PCR. Sequencing instrument: Illumina HiSeq 2500. TCRbeta libraries were constructed through three rounds of nested PCR with primers (Table S4) according to protocols modified from ARM-PCR. TCRdb handled the public reads itself, with Q25 trimming in fastp and clone calling in MiXCR, and kept productive beta chains. CDR3 protein duplicates are merged, each entry listing the most common genes and DNA. This sample lists more than 85,000 distinct CDR3 sequences; roughly 80% were detected once. The ten top clones hold approximately 35% of the sample. Sequencing was carried out using lung tumor tissue. The receptors were gathered from a woman between 55 and 75 years old with non-small cell lung cancer.

This clonotype has a count of ten or more. V is TRBV20-1 and J is TRBJ1-5, with no clear D. CDR3 size: 12 residues. V was cut by 2 bases and J by 7 bases, with 9 bases left in between. Germline V gene lookup returns CDR1 DFQATT and CDR2 SNEGSKA (reference sequence). The CDR3, as DNA: TGCAGTGCTAGACAGGCACTCCAGCCCCAGCATTTT. This encodes CSARQALQPQHF.

As for this clonotype: This may be a read error: a much more frequent sequence differs by one nucleotide. This chain links TRBV7-9 with TRBJ2-5, with D tentatively TRBD2 (5 bases). This CDR3 has 14 amino acids. V was trimmed by 4 bases and J by 5 bases, leaving 14 bases between them. CDR1 and CDR2 (germline): SEHNR, FQNEAQ (reference sequence). This CDR3 reads CASSSFRRGETQYF. The CDR3 DNA sequence: TGTGCCAGCAGCTCCTTTAGAAGAGGGGAGACCCAGTACTTC.

Regarding this clonotype: A read error may produce the germline difference seen at one junction end. This chain uses TRBV11-2 with TRBJ2-3; no clear D. The germline V gene encodes CDR1 SGHAT and CDR2 FQNNGV. The CDR3 has 15 amino acids. The CDR3: CAISLEPRAGNTQYF. Written as DNA, the CDR3 is TGTGCCATCAGCTTAGAGCCCCGAGCTGGGAATACGCAGTATTTT. Full variable domain (outside the CDR3, taken from reference TRBV11-2 and TRBJ2-3): EAGVAQSPRYKIIEKRQSVAFWCNPISGHATLYWYQQILGQGPKLLIQFQNNGVVDDSQLPKDRFSAERLKGVDSTLKIQPAKLEDSAVYLCAISLEPRAGNTQYFGPGTRLTVL.

Points on this clonotype: The CDR3 does not end in the conserved phenylalanine or tryptophan, so this is likely a read error. It is unclear where the CDR3 begins or ends on the DNA, so no DNA is shown, and the CDR3 is as TCRdb lists it. The chain employs TRBV11-3 and TRBJ1-1; TRBD1 is taken as the D call from the table, unchecked against the DNA. The CDR3 region is 15 residues in length, termini included. Per the germline V gene, CDR1 is SGHNT and CDR2 is YENEEA. CDR3 protein: CASSLNSGRGTEAFL.

This clonotype occurred a few times. The gene calls are TRBV4-2 and TRBJ2-1; D is perhaps TRBD2 (6 bases). V lost 10 bases and J lost 7, with 26 bases in between. Germline V gene lookup returns CDR1 LGHNA and CDR2 YNFKEQ. This CDR3 has 16 residues. The CDR3 spells CATSQGVGGPLNEQFF. Here the CDR3 DNA reads TGTGCCACAAGCCAAGGGGTGGGGGGACCGTTGAATGAGCAGTTCTTC.

Regarding this clonotype: No conserved phenylalanine or tryptophan is present at the end of the CDR3, so a read error is the likely explanation. V usage is TRBV6-6 and J usage is TRBJ2-1; TRBD2 agrees at 7 bases. This CDR3 has 15 residues. CDR1 and CDR2 (germline): MNHNY, SVGAGI (reference sequence). CDR3 coding DNA: TGTGGCAGCAGCCTGGGGGGGAACTCCTACAATGAGCAGTTCTTA. As protein: CGSSLGGNSYNEQFL.

V is TRBV11-2 and J is TRBJ1-1; D might be TRBD1 (5 bases). Trimming removed 0 bases from V and 1 base from J, with 12 bases in between. The CDR3 contains 16 residues. Germline V gives CDR1 SGHAT, CDR2 FQNNGV. CDR3 protein: CASSLDSGSRNTEAFF. For the CDR3, the DNA is TGTGCCAGCAGCTTAGACTCAGGGAGTAGGAACACTGAAGCTTTCTTT. Full variable domain (missing parts from reference TRBV11-2 and TRBJ1-1): EAGVAQSPRYKIIEKRQSVAFWCNPISGHATLYWYQQILGQGPKLLIQFQNNGVVDDSQLPKDRFSAERLKGVDSTLKIQPAKLEDSAVYLCASSLDSGSRNTEAFFGQGTRLTVV.

The chain has TRBV12-3 or TRBV12-4 and TRBJ1-2, with D perhaps TRBD1 (5 bases). V lost 8 bases and J lost 9, with 13 bases in between. This CDR3 is 11 amino acids long. In DNA, the CDR3 is TGTGCCAGCCGACGAAGGGGCTGCTACACCTTC. Translated: CASRRRGCYTF.

V is TRBV11-2 and J is TRBJ1-2, with D unresolved. Germline CDR1 and CDR2: SGHAT and FQNNGV. The CDR3 sequence is 14 residues long. V was clipped by 7 bases and J by 3 bases, with 15 bases between them. CDR3 sequence: CASNVDRGYYGYTF. CDR3 coding DNA: TGTGCCAGCAACGTGGATAGAGGCTACTATGGCTACACCTTC.

This rearrangement joins TRBV11-2 to TRBJ2-5; 12 bases are a match to TRBD1. CDR1 is SGHAT, CDR2 FQNNGV, per germline. The CDR3 is 15 amino acids. The DNA for the CDR3 is TGTGTCAGTAGCTTGACAGGGACAGGGGGCGGGACCCAGTACTTC. Encoded protein: CVSSLTGTGGGTQYF.

This clonotype was seen ten or more times. V usage is TRBV7-9 and J usage is TRBJ1-2; 9 bases agree with TRBD1. J lost 8 bases, V lost 5 bases, and 3 bases had no gene match. Per the germline V gene, CDR1 is SEHNR and CDR2 is FQNEAQ (reference sequence). The CDR3 has 12 amino acids. CDR3 nucleotides: TGTGCCAGCAGCAGGACAGGGGAAGGCTACACCTTC. Its translation: CASSRTGEGYTF.

This clonotype showed up many times. This sequence joins TRBV20-1 and TRBJ2-1, with 10 bases aligning to TRBD2. CDR1 and CDR2 from the germline V gene are DFQATT and SNEGSKA (reference sequence). The CDR3 is 16 residues long. With 0 bases clipped from V and 0 bases from J, the junction kept 2 bases outside the gene matches. CDR3 sequence: CSARDWTSGSYNEQFF. The CDR3 DNA follows: TGCAGTGCTAGAGATTGGACTAGCGGCTCCTACAATGAGCAGTTCTTC.

Of note for this clonotype: With a much larger clone just one base away, this may be a read error. The gene calls are TRBV20-1 and TRBJ2-1; D is ambiguous. The germline V gene has CDR1 DFQATT and CDR2 SNEGSKA (reference sequence). The V and J ends lost 6 bases and 5 bases respectively, with 8 bases between them. This CDR3 comprises 11 residues. The CDR3 here is CSAWTHNEQFF. In DNA form, the CDR3 reads TGCAGTGCGTGGACCCACAATGAGCAGTTCTTC.

This clonotype was counted many times. The gene calls are TRBV6-6 and TRBJ1-2; 7 nucleotides line up with TRBD1. Germline V gene lookup returns CDR1 MNHNY and CDR2 SVGAGI (reference sequence). The CDR3 has 17 amino acids. Trimming took 0 bases from V and 6 from J; bases not matched to a gene: 13. DNA for the CDR3: TGTGCCAGCAGTTACTCTGCGGACAGGACCAGGACTCATGGCTACACCTTC. This codes for CASSYSADRTRTHGYTF.

For this clonotype: The junction departs from germline at one end; a sequencing error may be responsible. The chain employs TRBV12-3 or TRBV12-4 and TRBJ2-3, with D uncertain. The CDR3 covers 14 residues. CDR3 sequence reads: CASSLSESTDTKYF. The DNA for the CDR3 is TGTGCCAGCAGTTTATCGGAGTCCACAGATACGAAGTATTTT.